This T cell receptor beta chain appears in the sequencing data of a study of cytomegalovirus exposure and HLA in healthy donors. Study-level information: A later analysis reported the 120 validation repertoires used the same platform as the approximately 650 first-cohort repertoires. Study findings and constraints: The study put 160 or so TCR beta chains on its list as cytomegalovirus-associated. The finding came from a later analysis; first-cohort TCR clusters tended to co-occur in the 110 or so validation repertoires.

Worth noting for this clone: Its antigen is not identified.

This CDR3 has 12 amino acids. Trimming stripped 5 bases from V and 4 bases from J, with 11 bases between. Germline assignment: CDR1 GTSNPN and CDR2 SVGIG (reference sequence). Assay used: immunoSEQ multiplex PCR; TCRdb lists only in-frame clones, some missing. The table lists around 190,000 clones, about 85% of them singletons. Separation from the approximately 710-subject first cohort characterized the roughly 120-subject validation cohort, to which the donors belonged. The receptor comes from a young man in good health and CMV-seropositive. The rearrangement links TRBV30 to TRBJ1-2; D call uncertain. The specimen was PBMCs. For the CDR3, the DNA is TGTGCCTGGTCCCTCCTCGTCTATGGCTACACCTTC. Residues: CAWSLLVYGYTF.